The 3 T cell receptor beta chains given below trace back to one sample, sequenced in a study of blood T cell repertoires in COVID-19 (dated by TCRdb to about 2020). Library preparation employed the immunoSEQ multiplex PCR assay. As stored in TCRdb, this immuneACCESS dataset retains in-frame rearrangements with V and J assigned. A fraction of the clones does not appear; measured against another copy, unresolved V genes explain less than half of the discrepancy, and the remainder lacks a known reason. The sample profile shows 100,000 to 150,000 clones; around 89% of them were found once. Less than 4.5% of the sample is in the top ten clones. The sample consisted of peripheral blood. The receptors come from a man aged 60 to 69 with COVID-19, enrolled during active disease.

The rearrangement joins TRBV5-6 to TRBJ1-3; 8 bases match TRBD1. The CDR3 has 16 amino acids. Germline V lookup: CDR1 SGHDT, CDR2 YYEEEE. The V gene end was trimmed by 2 bases and the J gene end by 4 bases; junction bases not matched to a gene: 8. CDR3 in DNA: TGTGCCAGCAGCTTTTCAGGCAGGGGGCCAGGAAACACCATATATTTT. It translates to CASSFSGRGPGNTIYF. The complete variable domain, with remaining parts taken from reference TRBV5-6 and TRBJ1-3, reads DAGVTQSPTHLIKTRGQQVTLRCSPKSGHDTVSWYQQALGQGPQFIFQYYEEEERQRGNFPDRFSGHQFPNYSSELNVNALLLGDSALYLCASSFSGRGPGNTIYFGEGSWLTVV.

The chain has TRBV19 and TRBJ2-4; 11 bases are a match to TRBD2. Trimming cost V 7 bases and J 0 bases; bases outside gene matches: 5. This CDR3 region has 16 residues. Germline values: CDR1 LNHDA, CDR2 SQIVND (reference sequence). The CDR3 loop reads CASKTSGRIAKNIQYF. CDR3 nucleotides: TGTGCCAGTAAAACTAGCGGGAGAATAGCCAAAAACATTCAGTACTTC.

This clone is a singleton in its sample. The rearrangement uses TRBV27 and TRBJ2-1; 7 nucleotides line up with TRBD1. The CDR3 is 15 amino acids. The V gene's germline CDR1 is MNHEY and CDR2 SMNVEV (reference sequence). V trimming: 7 bases; J trimming: 3 bases; junction bases outside the gene matches: 9. CDR3 sequence: CASKHDRVGYNEQFF. DNA for the CDR3: TGTGCCAGCAAACATGACAGGGTGGGCTACAATGAGCAGTTCTTC.